Below are 28 T cell receptor beta chains sequenced from a single sample in a study of identical twins. TCRdb re-called the 5' RACE reads with MiXCR, one entry per CDR3 protein. The data hold around 490,000 distinct CDR3 sequences, with roughly an eighth observed a single time. In addition, the sample was reused for a study of yellow fever vaccine responses in identical twins.

Sequencing was carried out using CD4+ T cells sorted from blood. The receptors come from a woman younger than 35 in good health.

This clonotype has a handful of counts. V is TRBV25-1 and J is TRBJ2-2, with D possibly matching TRBD2 (5 bases). Germline loops: CDR1 MGHDK, CDR2 SYGVNS. With 1 base removed from V and 2 bases from J, the gap between germline ends came to 14 bases. The CDR3 runs to 17 residues. The CDR3 DNA is TGTGCCAGCAGTGAATTCGGACTCCTTTCCAACACCGGGGAGCTGTTTTTT. This encodes CASSEFGLLSNTGELFF.

J is TRBJ2-1 and V is TRBV9; possible D gene TRBD2, 6 bases. Trimming took off 4 bases at V and 10 bases at J, with 12 bases between the two ends. CDR1 is SGDLS and CDR2 is YYNGEE in the germline V gene. The CDR3 sequence is 12 residues long. CDR3 in DNA: TGTGCCAGCAGCTCAAACCGGGGGGAGCAGTTCTTC. Translated, it gives CASSSNRGEQFF.

This clonotype was counted at least ten times. V and J are TRBV28 and TRBJ2-7; D not resolved. In germline, CDR1 is MDHEN, CDR2 SYDVKM. Trimming removed 8 bases from V and 2 bases from J, with 10 bases in between. CDR3 size: 12 residues. The CDR3 DNA follows: TGTGCCAGCGCCGAGTTAACCTACGAGCAGTACTTC. It translates to CASAELTYEQYF.

V gene TRBV30 combines with J gene TRBJ1-2; D is undetermined. Germline V CDR1 and CDR2: GTSNPN, SVGIG (reference sequence). V was shortened by 0 bases and J by 3 bases, with 11 bases between the two germline ends. CDR3 length: 14 amino acids. The CDR3 DNA reads as TGTGCCTGGAGTGTTTTAGGAATCGACTATGGCTACACCTTC. It is translated as CAWSVLGIDYGYTF.

J is TRBJ2-1 and V is TRBV15, with 8 bases aligning to TRBD2. J was trimmed by 4 bases and V by 5 bases; bases with no gene match: 10. The length of the CDR3 is 16 residues. Germline assignment: CDR1 LNHNV and CDR2 YYDKDF (reference sequence). CDR3 protein: CATSVGSGGRYNEQFF. DNA for the CDR3: TGTGCCACCAGCGTTGGTTCGGGAGGGCGATACAATGAGCAGTTCTTC. Full variable domain (rest looked up from reference TRBV15 and TRBJ2-1): DAMVIQNPRYQVTQFGKPVTLSCSQTLNHNVMYWYQQKSSQAPKLLFHYYDKDFNNEADTPDNFQSRRPNTSFCFLDIRSPGLGDTAMYLCATSVGSGGRYNEQFFGPGTRLTVL.

In DNA form, the CDR3 reads TGTGCCAGCAGTTACTTGGCGGGAGGGCCTAAGGATGAGCAGTTCTTC. This gives the protein CASSYLAGGPKDEQFF. V gene TRBV6-5 combines with J gene TRBJ2-1; 9 bases agree with TRBD2. After removal of 1 base from V and 8 bases from J, the junction contained 9 bases not matched to a gene. The CDR3 sequence is 16 residues long. Germline loops: CDR1 MNHEY, CDR2 SVGAGI.

This clonotype was found a few times. The chain is built from TRBV5-6 and TRBJ2-3; D is possibly TRBD1 (5 bases). Trimming took 5 bases from V and 2 from J, leaving 15 bases between them. This CDR3 is built from 15 residues. Looked up from germline, CDR1 is SGHDT and CDR2 is YYEEEE. The CDR3 DNA is TGTGCCAGCAGTCCTCCAGGGAAACTCACAGATACGCAGTATTTT. Protein product: CASSPPGKLTDTQYF. Supplemented by reference TRBV5-6 and TRBJ2-3, the full variable domain reads DAGVTQSPTHLIKTRGQQVTLRCSPKSGHDTVSWYQQALGQGPQFIFQYYEEEERQRGNFPDRFSGHQFPNYSSELNVNALLLGDSALYLCASSPPGKLTDTQYFGPGTRLTVL.

This sequence joins TRBV3-1 and TRBJ2-5; 7 bases are shared with TRBD1. CDR3 size: 13 residues. The V gene's germline CDR1 is LGHDT and CDR2 YNNKEL (reference sequence). Germline trimming cut 7 bases from V and 2 bases from J; bases unmatched to any gene: 4. CDR3 protein: CASTARGQETQYF. In nucleotides, the CDR3 is TGTGCCAGCACGGCCAGGGGGCAAGAGACCCAGTACTTC.

The chain combines TRBV2 with TRBJ1-5; unclear D gene. This CDR3 is built from 14 residues. V shed 3 bases and J shed 0 bases, with 6 bases lying between them. Germline V lookup: CDR1 SNHLY, CDR2 FYNNEI. Here the CDR3 DNA reads TGTGCCAGCAGTGATGCGAATAGCAATCAGCCCCAGCATTTT. Encoded protein: CASSDANSNQPQHF.

The chain has TRBV5-6 and TRBJ2-2, with 11 positions matching TRBD1. V trimming: 3 bases; J trimming: 8 bases; junction bases outside the gene matches: 6. CDR3 length equals 15 residues. The germline CDR1 and CDR2 sequences are SGHDT and YYEEEE. The CDR3 DNA reads TGTGCCAGCAGCTGGGACAGGGGGAAATCTGGGGAGCTGTTTTTT. This translates into CASSWDRGKSGELFF.

This clonotype was seen only a few times. V and J are TRBV20-1 and TRBJ2-5; D is perhaps TRBD1 (6 bases). CDR1 is DFQATT and CDR2 is SNEGSKA in the germline V gene (reference sequence). The CDR3 length is 12 residues. With 6 bases removed from V and 5 bases from J, the gap between germline ends came to 13 bases. CDR3: CSAQGRQETQYF. CDR3 coding DNA: TGCAGTGCCCAGGGGCGGCAGGAGACCCAGTACTTC.

V gene TRBV9 combines with J gene TRBJ2-1; D gene uncertain. Trimming stripped 3 bases from V and 8 bases from J, with 21 bases between. Germline loops: CDR1 SGDLS, CDR2 YYNGEE. The CDR3 has 16 amino acids. The CDR3 DNA follows: TGTGCCAGCAGCGACGCCCCCAGACACAGTTATTATGAGCAGTTCTTC. Its translation: CASSDAPRHSYYEQFF.

This clonotype showed up just a few times. The chain recombines TRBV15 with TRBJ2-7; D uncertain. Germline CDR1 and CDR2: LNHNV and YYDKDF (reference sequence). This CDR3 has 15 amino acids. The V gene lost 0 bases and the J gene lost 2 bases, with 11 bases spanning the gap. CDR3 loop: CATSREWTATYEQYF. Here the CDR3 DNA reads TGTGCCACCAGCAGAGAATGGACGGCTACCTACGAGCAGTACTTC.

This clonotype was recorded only once. This chain connects TRBV21-1 to TRBJ2-4. TRBV21-1 is tagged as a pseudogene. The CDR3 consists of 14 residues. The CDR3 DNA sequence: TGTGCCAGGAGCAGTGTCCTGGCCAAAAACATTCAGTACTTC. This sequence encodes CARSSVLAKNIQYF.

J is TRBJ2-1 and V is TRBV7-8, with D possibly being TRBD1 (7 bases). V was shortened by 2 bases and J by 7 bases, with 12 bases between the two germline ends. The CDR3 spans 14 residues. Germline CDR1 is SGHVS and CDR2 is FQNEAQ. This CDR3 reads CASSLQGGLNEQFF. The CDR3 coding sequence is TGTGCCAGCAGCTTACAGGGGGGTTTGAATGAGCAGTTCTTC.

The gene calls are TRBV6-2 or TRBV6-3 and TRBJ2-4; D is perhaps TRBD1 (5 bases). Per the germline V gene, CDR1 is MNHEY and CDR2 is SVGEGT. The CDR3 covers 15 residues. Trimming removed 6 bases from V and 1 base from J, with 13 bases in between. CDR3 DNA: TGTGCCAGCAGACCCACAGGATTGGCCAAAAACATTCAGTACTTC. This codes for CASRPTGLAKNIQYF.

V usage is TRBV7-2 and J usage is TRBJ2-3; 7 bases map to TRBD2. Trimming cost V 1 base and J 2 bases; bases outside gene matches: 3. The CDR3 has 15 residues. Germline CDR1 is SGHTA and CDR2 is FQGNSA. The CDR3 sequence: CASSLEGTNTDTQYF. The CDR3 coding sequence is TGTGCCAGCAGCTTAGAAGGGACTAACACAGATACGCAGTATTTT.

The chain has TRBV4-2 and TRBJ2-6, with TRBD1 identical over 7 bases. Germline values: CDR1 LGHNA, CDR2 YNFKEQ. The CDR3 consists of 20 residues. The trim removed 4 bases at V and 2 bases at J, leaving 17 bases unmatched. DNA for the CDR3: TGTGCCAGCAGCCCGGCGCAGGGGGTTTTTGGCAGAGCTGGGGCCAACGTCCTGACTTTC. Protein: CASSPAQGVFGRAGANVLTF.

This clonotype was recorded at least ten times. The rearrangement links TRBV7-2 to TRBJ2-1; 7 nucleotides align to TRBD2. V lost 0 bases, J lost 4 bases, and 3 bases stayed unmatched. The germline V gene encodes CDR1 SGHTA and CDR2 FQGNSA. The CDR3 loop spans 15 amino acids. The CDR3 sequence: CASSLAASGYNEQFF. CDR3 in DNA: TGTGCCAGCAGCTTAGCAGCTAGCGGTTACAATGAGCAGTTCTTC. Full variable domain (remainder filled in from reference TRBV7-2 and TRBJ2-1): GAGVSQSPSNKVTEKGKDVELRCDPISGHTALYWYRQSLGQGLEFLIYFQGNSAPDKSGLPSDRFSAERTGGSVSTLTIQRTQQEDSAVYLCASSLAASGYNEQFFGPGTRLTVL.

The V call is TRBV24-1, the J call TRBJ2-1, with 7 positions matching TRBD2. Germline V gene data show CDR1 as KGHDR and CDR2 as SFDVKD. The J segment lost 2 bases and the V segment lost 5 bases, leaving 5 bases of the junction unmatched. There are 15 residues in the CDR3. The CDR3 loop reads CATSGGSGAYNEQFF. CDR3 nucleotide sequence: TGTGCCACCAGTGGAGGCAGCGGGGCCTACAATGAGCAGTTCTTC.

V and J are TRBV4-2 and TRBJ2-5; D is uncertain. With 0 bases removed from V and 3 bases from J, the gap between germline ends came to 8 bases. Per germline, CDR1 LGHNA and CDR2 YNFKEQ. This CDR3 has 14 amino acids. The CDR3 here is CASSQETKKETQYF. The CDR3 bases are TGTGCCAGCAGCCAAGAAACCAAAAAAGAGACCCAGTACTTC.

As regards this clonotype: In this CDR3 the conserved last residue, phenylalanine or tryptophan, is missing, so a read error is likely. The V and J genes are TRBV6-2 or TRBV6-3 and TRBJ2-1; TRBD1 or TRBD2 may be the D gene (5 bases each). The germline CDR1 and CDR2 sequences are MNHEY and SVGEGT. The germline V and J ends were trimmed by 8 bases and 0 bases, with 11 bases remaining between them. The CDR3 loop spans 14 amino acids. Here the CDR3 reads CASRWDLSYNEQFL. In nucleotides, the CDR3 is TGTGCCAGCCGCTGGGACCTCTCCTACAATGAGCAGTTCTTA.

This clonotype was recorded a few times. The V call is TRBV6-2 or TRBV6-3, the J call TRBJ2-4; no clear D gene. V dropped 2 bases and J dropped 3 bases, with 26 bases sitting between them. The CDR3 runs to 20 residues. Per the germline V gene, CDR1 is MNHEY and CDR2 is SVGEGT. This CDR3 reads CASSYVVAPVSSQHKNIQYF. In DNA form, the CDR3 reads TGTGCCAGCAGTTACGTCGTGGCTCCAGTGAGTTCGCAGCACAAAAACATTCAGTACTTC.

Only a few counts were recorded for this clonotype. The gene calls are TRBV5-1 and TRBJ2-7; D gene unclear. V lost 1 base and J lost 2, with 13 bases in between. The CDR3 runs 15 residues. Germline CDR1 SGHRS, CDR2 YFSETQ. The DNA for the CDR3 is TGCGCCAGCAGCTTGATGTTTGGGCAGCCCTACGAGCAGTACTTC. This translates into CASSLMFGQPYEQYF.

This chain joins TRBV6-2 or TRBV6-3 and TRBJ2-7; 11 bases are shared with TRBD2. Germline CDR1 MNHEY, CDR2 SVGEGT. The CDR3 extends over 13 amino acids. V shed 6 bases, J shed 3 bases, and the junction held 1 base outside the gene matches. This chain's CDR3 is CASRTSGIYEQYF. In DNA, the CDR3 is TGTGCCAGCAGGACTAGCGGGATCTACGAGCAGTACTTC.

This clonotype was counted a few times. The chain uses TRBV20-1 and TRBJ2-3; D could derive from TRBD1 or TRBD2 (6 bases each). V was trimmed by 6 bases and J by 3 bases, leaving 16 bases between them. The CDR3 has 14 amino acids. Germline CDR1 DFQATT, CDR2 SNEGSKA (reference sequence). The chain's CDR3 is CSAMWGALTDTQYF. The CDR3 nucleotides are TGCAGTGCCATGTGGGGGGCGCTTACAGATACGCAGTATTTT.

This clonotype appeared many times. The chain has TRBV12-3 or TRBV12-4 and TRBJ1-4, with D unresolved. Deletions cut 8 bases from V and 10 bases from J, with 17 bases between. The CDR3 runs to 13 residues. CDR3 bases: TGTGCCAGCCTCGAGCGCGCGGTAGGAAAACTGTTTTTT. Translating it yields CASLERAVGKLFF.

The J gene is TRBJ2-3, the V gene TRBV6-1; 10 bases fit TRBD2. The CDR3 covers 15 residues. With 6 bases clipped from V and 0 bases from J, the junction kept 3 bases outside the gene matches. From germline, CDR1 is MNHNS and CDR2 SASEGT. The CDR3 is CASSGLAASTDTQYF. DNA of the CDR3: TGTGCCAGCAGCGGACTAGCGGCTAGCACAGATACGCAGTATTTT.